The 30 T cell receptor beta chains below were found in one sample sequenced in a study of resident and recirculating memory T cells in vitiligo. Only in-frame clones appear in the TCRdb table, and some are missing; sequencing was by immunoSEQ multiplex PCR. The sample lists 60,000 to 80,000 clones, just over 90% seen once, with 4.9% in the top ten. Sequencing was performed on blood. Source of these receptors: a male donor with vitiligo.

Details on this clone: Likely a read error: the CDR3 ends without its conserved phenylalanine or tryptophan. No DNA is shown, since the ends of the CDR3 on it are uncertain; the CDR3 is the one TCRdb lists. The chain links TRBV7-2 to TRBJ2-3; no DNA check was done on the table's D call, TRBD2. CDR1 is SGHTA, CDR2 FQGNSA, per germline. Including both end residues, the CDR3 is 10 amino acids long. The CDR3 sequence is CASSFFTSGV.

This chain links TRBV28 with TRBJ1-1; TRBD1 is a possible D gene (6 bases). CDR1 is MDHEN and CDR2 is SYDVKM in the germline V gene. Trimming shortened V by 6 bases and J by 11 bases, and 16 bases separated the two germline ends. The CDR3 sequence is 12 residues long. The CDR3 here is CASSQQGVVAFF. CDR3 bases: TGTGCCAGCAGCCAACAGGGTGTCGTCGCTTTCTTT.

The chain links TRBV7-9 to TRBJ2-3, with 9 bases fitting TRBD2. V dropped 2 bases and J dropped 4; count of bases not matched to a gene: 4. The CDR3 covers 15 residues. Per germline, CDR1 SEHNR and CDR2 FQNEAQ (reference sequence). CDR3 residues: CASSLSSGVSDTQYF. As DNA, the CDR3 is TGTGCCAGCAGCTTATCTAGCGGGGTGTCAGATACGCAGTATTTT.

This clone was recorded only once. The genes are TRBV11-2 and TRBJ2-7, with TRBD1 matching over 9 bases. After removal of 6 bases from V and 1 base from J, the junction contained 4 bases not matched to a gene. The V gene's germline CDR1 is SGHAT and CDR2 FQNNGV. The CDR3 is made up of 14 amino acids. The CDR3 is CASRRDRGSYEQYF. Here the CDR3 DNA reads TGTGCCAGCAGACGCGACAGGGGGTCCTACGAGCAGTACTTC. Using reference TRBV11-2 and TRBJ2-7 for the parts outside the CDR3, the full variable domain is EAGVAQSPRYKIIEKRQSVAFWCNPISGHATLYWYQQILGQGPKLLIQFQNNGVVDDSQLPKDRFSAERLKGVDSTLKIQPAKLEDSAVYLCASRRDRGSYEQYFGPGTRLTVT.

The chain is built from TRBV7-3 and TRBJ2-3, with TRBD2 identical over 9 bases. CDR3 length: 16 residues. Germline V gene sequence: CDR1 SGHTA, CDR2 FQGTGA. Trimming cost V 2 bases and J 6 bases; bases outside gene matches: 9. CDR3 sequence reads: CASSLEASGAADTQYF. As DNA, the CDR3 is TGTGCCAGCAGCTTAGAGGCTAGCGGGGCTGCGGATACGCAGTATTTT. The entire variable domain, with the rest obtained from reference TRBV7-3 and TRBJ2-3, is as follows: GAGVSQTPSNKVTEKGKYVELRCDPISGHTALYWYRQSLGQGPEFLIYFQGTGAADDSGLPNDRFFAVRPEGSVSTLKIQRTERGDSAVYLCASSLEASGAADTQYFGPGTRLTVL.

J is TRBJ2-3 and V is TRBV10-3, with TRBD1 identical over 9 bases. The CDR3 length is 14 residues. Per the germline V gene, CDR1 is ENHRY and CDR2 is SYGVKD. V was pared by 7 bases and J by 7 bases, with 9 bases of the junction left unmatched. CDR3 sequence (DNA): TGTGCCATCACCCCGGGACAGGGTTTCCATACGCAGTATTTT. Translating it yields CAITPGQGFHTQYF.

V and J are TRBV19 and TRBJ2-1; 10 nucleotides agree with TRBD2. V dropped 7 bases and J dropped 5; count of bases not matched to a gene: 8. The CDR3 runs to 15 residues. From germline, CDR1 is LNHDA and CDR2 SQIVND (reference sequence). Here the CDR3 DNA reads TGTGCCAGTACAGTTAGCGGGGGGCCCGACAATGAGCAGTTCTTC. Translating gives CASTVSGGPDNEQFF.

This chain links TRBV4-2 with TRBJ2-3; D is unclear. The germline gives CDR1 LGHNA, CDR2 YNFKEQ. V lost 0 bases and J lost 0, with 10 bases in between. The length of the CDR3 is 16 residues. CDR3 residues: CASSQDTAASTDTQYF. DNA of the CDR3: TGTGCCAGCAGCCAAGATACGGCGGCAAGCACAGATACGCAGTATTTT.

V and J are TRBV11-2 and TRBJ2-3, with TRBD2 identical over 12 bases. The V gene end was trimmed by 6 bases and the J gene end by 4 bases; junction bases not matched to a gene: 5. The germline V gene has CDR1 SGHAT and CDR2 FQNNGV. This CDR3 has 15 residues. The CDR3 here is CASSSLAGGPDTQYF. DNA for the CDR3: TGTGCCAGCAGTTCGCTAGCGGGGGGGCCAGATACGCAGTATTTT.

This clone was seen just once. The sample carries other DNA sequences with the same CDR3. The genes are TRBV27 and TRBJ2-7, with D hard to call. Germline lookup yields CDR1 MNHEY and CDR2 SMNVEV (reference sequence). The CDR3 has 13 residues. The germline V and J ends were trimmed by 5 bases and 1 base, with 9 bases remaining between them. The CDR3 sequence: CASSPGGSYEQYF. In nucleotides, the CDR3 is TGTGCCAGCAGTCCCGGCGGTTCCTACGAGCAGTACTTC.

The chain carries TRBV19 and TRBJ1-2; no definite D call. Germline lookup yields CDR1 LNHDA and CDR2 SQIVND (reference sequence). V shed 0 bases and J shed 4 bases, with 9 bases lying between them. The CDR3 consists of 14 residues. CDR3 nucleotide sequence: TGTGCCAGTAGTATAGATTCGGGTACCTATGGCTACACCTTC. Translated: CASSIDSGTYGYTF.

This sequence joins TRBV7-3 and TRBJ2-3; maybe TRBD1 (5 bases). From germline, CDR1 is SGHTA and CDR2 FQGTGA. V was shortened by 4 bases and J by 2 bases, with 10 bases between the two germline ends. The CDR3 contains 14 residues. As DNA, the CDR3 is TGTGCCAGCAGCTCCCAGGGATCCACAGATACGCAGTATTTT. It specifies CASSSQGSTDTQYF.

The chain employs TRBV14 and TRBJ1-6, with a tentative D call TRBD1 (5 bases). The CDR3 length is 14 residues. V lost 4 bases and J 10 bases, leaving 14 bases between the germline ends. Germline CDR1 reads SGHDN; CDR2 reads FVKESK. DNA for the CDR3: TGTGCCAGCAGCCCCCGGGGGGGTGGCTCACCCCTCCACTTT. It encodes CASSPRGGGSPLHF. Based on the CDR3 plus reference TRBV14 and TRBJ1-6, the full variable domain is EAGVTQFPSHSVIEKGQTVTLRCDPISGHDNLYWYRRVMGKEIKFLLHFVKESKQDESGMPNNRFLAERTGGTYSTLKVQPAELEDSGVYFCASSPRGGGSPLHFGNGTRLTVT.

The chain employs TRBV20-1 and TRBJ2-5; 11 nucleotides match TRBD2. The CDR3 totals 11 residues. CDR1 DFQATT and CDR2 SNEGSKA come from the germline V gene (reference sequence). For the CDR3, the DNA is TGCTCCCGGACTAGCGGGGAGACCCAGTACTTC. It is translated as CSRTSGETQYF.

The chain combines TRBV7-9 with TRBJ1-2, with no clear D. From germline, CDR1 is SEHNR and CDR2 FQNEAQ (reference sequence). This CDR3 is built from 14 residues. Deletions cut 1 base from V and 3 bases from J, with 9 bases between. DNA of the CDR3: TGTGCCAGCAGCTTAGTGCAAGAGTACTATGGCTACACCTTC. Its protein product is CASSLVQEYYGYTF.

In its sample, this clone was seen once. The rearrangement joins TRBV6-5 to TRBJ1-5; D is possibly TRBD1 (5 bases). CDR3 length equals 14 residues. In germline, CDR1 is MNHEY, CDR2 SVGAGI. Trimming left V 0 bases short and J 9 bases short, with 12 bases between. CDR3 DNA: TGTGCCAGCAGTTACTCGACAATGGGGCGGCCCCAGCATTTT. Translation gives CASSYSTMGRPQHF.

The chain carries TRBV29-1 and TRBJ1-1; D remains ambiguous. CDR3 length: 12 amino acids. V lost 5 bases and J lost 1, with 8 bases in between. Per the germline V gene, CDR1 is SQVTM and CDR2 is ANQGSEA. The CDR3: CSVQFKNTEAFF. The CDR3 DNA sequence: TGCAGCGTTCAGTTTAAGAACACTGAAGCTTTCTTT.

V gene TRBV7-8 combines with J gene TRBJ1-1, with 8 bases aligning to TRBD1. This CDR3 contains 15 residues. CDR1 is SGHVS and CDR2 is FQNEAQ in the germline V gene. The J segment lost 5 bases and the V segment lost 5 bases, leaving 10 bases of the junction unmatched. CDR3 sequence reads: CASSPRTGRGTEAFF. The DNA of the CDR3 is TGTGCCAGCAGCCCGCGGACAGGGAGGGGGACTGAAGCTTTCTTT.

The CDR3 nucleotides read TGCGCCAGCAGCCAAGACCAGGACAGGGACACTGAAGCTTTCTTT. Translation: CASSQDQDRDTEAFF. The chain links TRBV4-3 to TRBJ1-1; TRBD1 agrees at 8 bases. The V segment lost 0 bases and the J segment 3 bases; nucleotides outside the gene matches: 3. The CDR3 sequence is 15 residues long. CDR1 and CDR2 from the germline V gene are LGHNA and YSLEER.

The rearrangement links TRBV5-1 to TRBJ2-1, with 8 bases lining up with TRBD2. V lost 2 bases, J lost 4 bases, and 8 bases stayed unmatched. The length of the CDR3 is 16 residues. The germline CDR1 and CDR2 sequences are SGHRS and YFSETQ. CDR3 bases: TGCGCCAGCAGCTTCGGTTTGCCTAGCGGGTACAATGAGCAGTTCTTC. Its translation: CASSFGLPSGYNEQFF.

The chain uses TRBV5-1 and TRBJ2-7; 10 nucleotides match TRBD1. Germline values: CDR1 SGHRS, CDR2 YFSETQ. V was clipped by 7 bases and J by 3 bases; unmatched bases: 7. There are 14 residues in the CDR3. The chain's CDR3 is CASRRTGGVYEQYF. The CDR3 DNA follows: TGCGCCAGCCGGCGGACAGGGGGGGTCTACGAGCAGTACTTC.

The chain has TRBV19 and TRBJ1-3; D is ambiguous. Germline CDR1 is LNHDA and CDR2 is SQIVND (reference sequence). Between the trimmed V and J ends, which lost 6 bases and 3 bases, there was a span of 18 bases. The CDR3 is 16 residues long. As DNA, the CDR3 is TGTGCCAGTAGCACAAGGTCCGGAGTAGGTGGAAACACCATATATTTT. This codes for CASSTRSGVGGNTIYF.

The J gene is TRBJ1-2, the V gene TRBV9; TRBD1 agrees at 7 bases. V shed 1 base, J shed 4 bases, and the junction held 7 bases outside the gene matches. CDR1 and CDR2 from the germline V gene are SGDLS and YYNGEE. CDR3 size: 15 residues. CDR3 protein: CASSVPRQGPYGYTF. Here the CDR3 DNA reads TGTGCCAGCAGCGTACCTCGACAGGGCCCCTATGGCTACACCTTC. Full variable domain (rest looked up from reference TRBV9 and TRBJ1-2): DSGVTQTPKHLITATGQRVTLRCSPRSGDLSVYWYQQSLDQGLQFLIQYYNGEERAKGNILERFSAQQFPDLHSELNLSSLELGDSALYFCASSVPRQGPYGYTFGSGTRLTVV.

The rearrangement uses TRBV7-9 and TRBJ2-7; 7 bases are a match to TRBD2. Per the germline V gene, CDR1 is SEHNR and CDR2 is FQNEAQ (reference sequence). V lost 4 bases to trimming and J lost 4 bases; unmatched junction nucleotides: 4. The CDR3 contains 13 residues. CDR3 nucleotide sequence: TGTGCCAGCAGCTCGGGGGGAAGATACGAGCAGTACTTC. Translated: CASSSGGRYEQYF.

The CDR3: CASSRYREYQETQYF. The CDR3 DNA sequence: TGTGCCAGCTCACGCTACAGGGAGTACCAAGAGACCCAGTACTTC. The rearrangement uses TRBV18 and TRBJ2-5, with D possibly matching TRBD1 (6 bases). Germline V gene sequence: CDR1 KGHSH, CDR2 LQKENI. V lost 4 bases and J 0 bases, leaving 12 bases between the germline ends. The length of the CDR3 is 15 residues.

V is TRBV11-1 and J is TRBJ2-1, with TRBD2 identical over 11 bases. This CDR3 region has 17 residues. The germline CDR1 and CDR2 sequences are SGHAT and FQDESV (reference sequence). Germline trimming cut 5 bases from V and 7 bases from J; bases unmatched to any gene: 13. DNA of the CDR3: TGTGCCAGCAGCCCCCGGACTAGCGGGTCGGCGGGGAATGAGCAGTTCTTC. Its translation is CASSPRTSGSAGNEQFF.

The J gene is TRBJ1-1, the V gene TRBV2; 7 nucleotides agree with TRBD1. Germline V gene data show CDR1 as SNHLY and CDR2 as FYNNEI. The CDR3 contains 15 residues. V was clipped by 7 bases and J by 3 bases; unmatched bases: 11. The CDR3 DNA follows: TGTGCCAGCACCGCGACAGGGTTGGAGTACACTGAAGCTTTCTTT. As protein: CASTATGLEYTEAFF. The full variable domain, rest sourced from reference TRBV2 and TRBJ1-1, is EPEVTQTPSHQVTQMGQEVILRCVPISNHLYFYWYRQILGQKVEFLVSFYNNEISEKSEIFDDQFSVERPDGSNFTLKIRSTKLEDSAMYFCASTATGLEYTEAFFGQGTRLTVV.

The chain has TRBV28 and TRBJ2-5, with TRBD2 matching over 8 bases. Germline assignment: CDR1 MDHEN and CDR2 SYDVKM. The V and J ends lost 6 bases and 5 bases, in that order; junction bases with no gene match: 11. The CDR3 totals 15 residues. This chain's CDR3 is CASSLTSAVRETQYF. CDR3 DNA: TGTGCCAGCAGCCTGACTAGCGCCGTTCGGGAGACCCAGTACTTC.

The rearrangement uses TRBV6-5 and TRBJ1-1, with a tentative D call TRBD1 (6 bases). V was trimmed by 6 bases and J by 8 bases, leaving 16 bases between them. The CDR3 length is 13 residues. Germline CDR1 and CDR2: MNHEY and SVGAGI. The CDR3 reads CASREDRTAEAFF. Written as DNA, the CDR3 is TGTGCCAGCAGAGAAGACAGGACAGCGGAAGCTTTCTTT.

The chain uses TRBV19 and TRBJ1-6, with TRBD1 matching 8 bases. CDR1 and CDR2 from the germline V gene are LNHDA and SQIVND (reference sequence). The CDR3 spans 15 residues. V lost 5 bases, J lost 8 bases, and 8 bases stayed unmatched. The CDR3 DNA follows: TGTGCCAGTAGTCCCCAGGGGGCTGAGGATTCACCCCTCCACTTT. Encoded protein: CASSPQGAEDSPLHF.